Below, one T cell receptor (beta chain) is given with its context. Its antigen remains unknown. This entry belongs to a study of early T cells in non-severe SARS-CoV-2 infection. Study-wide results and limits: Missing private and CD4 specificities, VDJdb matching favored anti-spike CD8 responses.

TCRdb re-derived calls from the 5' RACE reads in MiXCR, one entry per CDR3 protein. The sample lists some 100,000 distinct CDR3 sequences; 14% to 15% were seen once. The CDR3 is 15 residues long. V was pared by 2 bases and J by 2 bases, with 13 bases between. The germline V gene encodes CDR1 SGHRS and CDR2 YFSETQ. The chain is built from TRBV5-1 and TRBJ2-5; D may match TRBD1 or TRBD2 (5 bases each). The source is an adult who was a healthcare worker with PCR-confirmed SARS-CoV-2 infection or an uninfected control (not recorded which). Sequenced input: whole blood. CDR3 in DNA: TGCGCCAGCAGCTTCGGATCCGGGGCTCAAGAGACCCAGTACTTC. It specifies CASSFGSGAQETQYF.